Following are 28 T cell receptor beta chains from one sample sequenced in a study of cytomegalovirus exposure and HLA in healthy donors. Libraries were prepared by immunoSEQ multiplex PCR; TCRdb keeps only in-frame clonotypes and omits some of them. This table has fewer than 400,000 clones, 88% appearing once. The sequencing input was PBMCs. The receptors were gathered from a man younger than 45 in good health and CMV-seronegative.

In this sample, this clone turned up once. The chain couples TRBV7-9 to TRBJ1-4; TRBD1 aligns across 7 bases. Germline V gene data show CDR1 as SEHNR and CDR2 as FQNEAQ (reference sequence). This CDR3 has 15 amino acids. V was clipped by 4 bases and J by 10 bases; unmatched bases: 12. The CDR3 nucleotides read TGTGCCAGCAGCTCCTGGGACAGCGAATCGGGAAAACTGTTTTTT. It yields the protein CASSSWDSESGKLFF.

This chain joins TRBV6-6 and TRBJ1-3; D is undetermined. V was cut by 0 bases and J by 0 bases, with 9 bases left in between. The CDR3 runs to 16 residues. Germline CDR1 and CDR2: MNHNY and SVGAGI (reference sequence). CDR3 amino acids: CASSYSLQYSGNTIYF. The CDR3 DNA is TGTGCCAGCAGTTACTCGTTACAGTACTCTGGAAACACCATATATTTT.

This chain connects TRBV2 to TRBJ2-6; 7 bases match TRBD1. Losses at the gene ends were 3 bases for V and 0 bases for J; bases not matched to a gene: 8. Germline CDR1 SNHLY, CDR2 FYNNEI. This CDR3 spans 18 amino acids. CDR3 in DNA: TGTGCCAGCAGTGATGCGGACAGGATTAGCTCTGGGGCCAACGTCCTGACTTTC. Encoded protein: CASSDADRISSGANVLTF.

This chain connects TRBV10-3 to TRBJ1-3; D is unclear. Trimming removed 7 bases at V and 0 bases at J, with 7 bases between. Germline V gives CDR1 ENHRY, CDR2 SYGVKD. CDR3 length: 13 amino acids. The CDR3 coding sequence is TGTGCCATCAAAACGGTCTCTGGAAACACCATATATTTT. Translated: CAIKTVSGNTIYF.

The chain employs TRBV5-1 and TRBJ2-3, with D perhaps matching TRBD2 (5 bases). V was clipped by 0 bases and J by 2 bases, with 13 bases between them. This CDR3 spans 16 amino acids. Per germline, CDR1 SGHRS and CDR2 YFSETQ. The CDR3 coding sequence is TGCGCCAGCAGCTTGGAAAGTAGAGGGTTCACAGATACGCAGTATTTT. Translating it yields CASSLESRGFTDTQYF.

This clone was recorded a few times. This chain connects TRBV5-1 to TRBJ2-7; 10 bases align to TRBD1. The V and J ends lost 4 bases and 1 base, in that order; junction bases with no gene match: 5. This CDR3 has 15 residues. In germline, CDR1 is SGHRS, CDR2 YFSETQ. The CDR3 bases are TGCGCCAGCAGCAAGGACAGGGGGGCGTCCTACGAGCAGTACTTC. It translates to CASSKDRGASYEQYF.

The chain couples TRBV29-1 to TRBJ2-5; D call uncertain. The CDR3 sequence is 10 residues long. V lost 5 bases and J 2 bases, leaving 3 bases between the germline ends. Germline V gives CDR1 SQVTM, CDR2 ANQGSEA. In DNA form, the CDR3 reads TGCAGCGTTTCACAAGAGACCCAGTACTTC. Protein product: CSVSQETQYF.

The chain recombines TRBV18 with TRBJ2-3, with D maybe TRBD1 (6 bases). The CDR3 runs to 14 residues. Germline V gives CDR1 KGHSH, CDR2 LQKENI. The ends were cut back, 6 bases at V and 2 bases at J, with 12 bases in the middle. In DNA, the CDR3 is TGTGCCAGCTCCAGGACAGCTTCCACAGATACGCAGTATTTT. As protein: CASSRTASTDTQYF.

The chain links TRBV6-1 to TRBJ2-7, with 10 bases fitting TRBD1. Germline V gives CDR1 MNHNS, CDR2 SASEGT. The CDR3 has 16 residues. Unmatched junction bases numbered 8, after V lost 2 bases and J lost 4 bases. The CDR3 DNA sequence: TGTGCCAGCAGTGAAATGTTCCGGGACAGGGGTTACGAGCAGTACTTC. Its translation is CASSEMFRDRGYEQYF.

This clone was found once. The chain has TRBV9 and TRBJ1-2, with a possible D match to TRBD1 (5 bases). With 5 bases removed from V and 7 bases from J, the gap between germline ends came to 9 bases. There are 11 residues in the CDR3. From germline, CDR1 is SGDLS and CDR2 YYNGEE. The CDR3 DNA reads TGTGCCAGCAGTGCAGGGTCTGGCTACACCTTC. It yields the protein CASSAGSGYTF. The full variable domain, its missing parts supplied by reference TRBV9 and TRBJ1-2, is DSGVTQTPKHLITATGQRVTLRCSPRSGDLSVYWYQQSLDQGLQFLIQYYNGEERAKGNILERFSAQQFPDLHSELNLSSLELGDSALYFCASSAGSGYTFGSGTRLTVV.

J is TRBJ2-5 and V is TRBV11-2, with a possible D match to TRBD2 (6 bases). The CDR3 loop spans 15 amino acids. Germline V gene lookup returns CDR1 SGHAT and CDR2 FQNNGV. The V gene lost 5 bases and the J gene lost 5 bases, with 18 bases spanning the gap. The CDR3: CASSPWTAGGETQYF. Here the CDR3 DNA reads TGTGCCAGCAGCCCCTGGACTGCCGGAGGGGAGACCCAGTACTTC.

The V call is TRBV19, the J call TRBJ1-5; no firm D call. Germline assignment: CDR1 LNHDA and CDR2 SQIVND (reference sequence). The CDR3 runs 13 residues. V lost 7 bases and J lost 1, with 8 bases in between. The CDR3 spells CASTRGSNQPQHF. CDR3 in DNA: TGTGCCAGTACCCGAGGGAGCAATCAGCCCCAGCATTTT.

The genes are TRBV7-9 and TRBJ2-2, with TRBD2 as a possible D gene (7 bases). The length of the CDR3 is 15 residues. Between the trimmed V and J ends, which lost 5 bases and 4 bases, there was a span of 14 bases. CDR1 is SEHNR, CDR2 FQNEAQ, per germline (reference sequence). CDR3 sequence: CASSPWGGATGELFF. CDR3 nucleotide sequence: TGTGCCAGCAGCCCATGGGGGGGCGCCACCGGGGAGCTGTTTTTT.

The chain links TRBV19 to TRBJ2-7; 8 nucleotides align to TRBD2. The CDR3 extends over 13 amino acids. Germline V gene sequence: CDR1 LNHDA, CDR2 SQIVND (reference sequence). The junction had 3 bases not matched to a gene; V was cut back by 1 base and J by 7 bases. CDR3 amino acids: CASSIAGGMEQYF. The CDR3 DNA is TGTGCCAGTAGTATAGCGGGGGGGATGGAGCAGTACTTC. Filled out from reference TRBV19 and TRBJ2-7, the complete variable domain reads DGGITQSPKYLFRKEGQNVTLSCEQNLNHDAMYWYRQDPGQGLRLIYYSQIVNDFQKGDIAEGYSVSREKKESFPLTVTSAQKNPTAFYLCASSIAGGMEQYFGPGTRLTVT.

The count of this clone is one. V gene TRBV7-9 combines with J gene TRBJ2-7; 10 bases align to TRBD1. Germline V gene lookup returns CDR1 SEHNR and CDR2 FQNEAQ (reference sequence). CDR3 length: 14 amino acids. The V gene end was trimmed by 5 bases and the J gene end by 5 bases; junction bases not matched to a gene: 6. The CDR3 is CASSIWDRGHEQYF. The CDR3 DNA sequence: TGTGCCAGCAGCATATGGGACAGGGGTCACGAGCAGTACTTC.

The chain recombines TRBV15 with TRBJ2-5; 8 bases match TRBD2. This CDR3 region has 16 residues. Germline V CDR1 and CDR2: LNHNV, YYDKDF (reference sequence). The V segment lost 0 bases and the J segment 2 bases; nucleotides outside the gene matches: 5. The CDR3 here is CATSRDGGGRQETQYF. CDR3 bases: TGTGCCACCAGCAGAGATGGCGGGGGGAGACAAGAGACCCAGTACTTC.

The rearrangement links TRBV11-3 to TRBJ2-7, with a weak D call TRBD2 (7 bases). CDR3 length: 15 residues. V lost 5 bases, J lost 6 bases, and 20 bases lay in between. CDR1 and CDR2 (germline): SGHNT, YENEEA. CDR3 in amino acids: CASSPRGGLMSEQYF. The CDR3 region has the DNA TGTGCCAGCAGCCCGAGGGGGGGGCTGATGTCCGAGCAGTACTTC.

The chain has TRBV6-5 and TRBJ2-1; TRBD2 is a possible D gene (6 bases). The V end was cut by 8 bases, the J end by 9 bases, with 14 bases between. This CDR3 is 12 amino acids long. Per the germline V gene, CDR1 is MNHEY and CDR2 is SVGAGI. CDR3 nucleotide sequence: TGTGCCAGCTCAGGGTTGGAGGGTGAGCAGTTCTTC. This encodes CASSGLEGEQFF.

The chain recombines TRBV29-1 with TRBJ2-7; 8 bases align to TRBD1. After removal of 6 bases from V and 2 bases from J, the junction contained 6 bases not matched to a gene. This CDR3 region has 13 residues. Looked up from germline, CDR1 is SQVTM and CDR2 is ANQGSEA. The CDR3 region is CSVMTGETYEQYF. The CDR3 DNA is TGCAGCGTAATGACAGGGGAGACCTACGAGCAGTACTTC.

The sample holds a few counts of this clone. V and J are TRBV4-1 and TRBJ1-5; D is unresolved. Trimming cost V 0 bases and J 5 bases, with 17 bases left between them. This CDR3 has 17 amino acids. Germline CDR1 and CDR2: MGHRA and YSYEKL. CDR3 loop: CASSQEGGLWKDQPQHF. In DNA, the CDR3 is TGCGCCAGCAGCCAAGAAGGAGGGTTGTGGAAGGATCAGCCCCAGCATTTT.

The table lists this clone with a count of one. The gene calls are TRBV23-1 and TRBJ2-7; tentative D call: TRBD2 (5 bases). TRBV23-1 is an ORF for which the function is uncertain. V lost 0 bases to trimming and J lost 2 bases, with 14 bases between them. CDR3 length equals 16 residues. The CDR3 DNA reads TGCGCCAGCAGTCAATCGCGGTCGGGAATCGCCTACGAGCAGTACTTC. Translating it yields CASSQSRSGIAYEQYF.

The genes are TRBV5-1 and TRBJ1-1; a possible D gene is TRBD1 (5 bases). This CDR3 has 14 residues. V lost 4 bases and J 4 bases, leaving 14 bases between the germline ends. Looked up from germline, CDR1 is SGHRS and CDR2 is YFSETQ. The DNA of the CDR3 is TGCGCCAGCAGCCGGGGGTTAGGGACCACTGAAGCTTTCTTT. This translates into CASSRGLGTTEAFF.

The chain is built from TRBV20-1 and TRBJ1-4, with D perhaps TRBD1 (6 bases). This CDR3 is 11 amino acids long. Trimming cost V 4 bases and J 9 bases, with 9 bases left between them. Germline CDR1 and CDR2: DFQATT and SNEGSKA (reference sequence). The CDR3 DNA is TGCAGTGCTAACCAGGGGCAAAAACTGTTTTTT. Residues: CSANQGQKLFF.

This clone was seen just once. The chain links TRBV29-1 to TRBJ1-1; D is uncertain. V was trimmed by 5 bases and J by 0 bases, leaving 10 bases between them. Germline V CDR1 and CDR2: SQVTM, ANQGSEA. The CDR3 has 13 residues. The CDR3 sequence is CSVIRLMNTEAFF. DNA for the CDR3: TGCAGCGTTATTAGACTCATGAACACTGAAGCTTTCTTT.

The rearrangement links TRBV9 to TRBJ2-7, with D tentatively TRBD1 (6 bases). The CDR3 runs 15 residues. The V end was cut by 3 bases, the J end by 4 bases, with 17 bases between. The germline V gene encodes CDR1 SGDLS and CDR2 YYNGEE. DNA for the CDR3: TGTGCCAGCAGCGCCCTAGGGACATCCCCATACGAGCAGTACTTC. Protein product: CASSALGTSPYEQYF.

This chain connects TRBV5-4 to TRBJ2-3; maybe TRBD2 (6 bases). The V and J ends lost 2 bases and 3 bases respectively, with 22 bases between them. CDR1 is SGHNT, CDR2 YYREEE, per germline (reference sequence). CDR3 length: 18 amino acids. The CDR3 protein is CASSFGLNPSVTTDTQYF. CDR3 nucleotides: TGTGCCAGCAGCTTTGGATTGAATCCTAGCGTTACTACAGATACGCAGTATTTT.

The chain carries TRBV15 and TRBJ1-1; D might be TRBD1 (6 bases). The V gene's germline CDR1 is LNHNV and CDR2 YYDKDF (reference sequence). The CDR3 is 13 amino acids. The V gene lost 5 bases and the J gene lost 5 bases, with 12 bases spanning the gap. CDR3 bases: TGTGCCACCAGCCCACAGGGTGGAACTGAAGCTTTCTTT. The encoded protein is CATSPQGGTEAFF.

The V gene is TRBV2, the J gene TRBJ2-3; the D gene is possibly TRBD2 (6 bases). CDR3 length equals 12 residues. V lost 3 bases, J lost 7 bases, and 8 bases lay in between. CDR1 and CDR2 from the germline V gene are SNHLY and FYNNEI. The CDR3, as DNA: TGTGCCAGCAGTGAGACTAGTTATACGCAGTATTTT. Translated: CASSETSYTQYF.